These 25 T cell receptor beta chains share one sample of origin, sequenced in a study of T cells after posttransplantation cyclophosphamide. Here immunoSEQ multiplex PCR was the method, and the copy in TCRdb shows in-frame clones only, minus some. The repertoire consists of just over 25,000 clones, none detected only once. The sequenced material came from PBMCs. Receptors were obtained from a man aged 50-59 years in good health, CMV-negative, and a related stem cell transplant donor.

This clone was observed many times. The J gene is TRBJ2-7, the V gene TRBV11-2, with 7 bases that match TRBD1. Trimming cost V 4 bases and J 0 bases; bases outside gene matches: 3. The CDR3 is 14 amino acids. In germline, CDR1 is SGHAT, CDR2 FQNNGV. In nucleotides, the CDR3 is TGTGCCAGCAGCTCTGACAGGGACTCCTACGAGCAGTACTTC. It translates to CASSSDRDSYEQYF. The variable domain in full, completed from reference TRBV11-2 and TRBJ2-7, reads EAGVAQSPRYKIIEKRQSVAFWCNPISGHATLYWYQQILGQGPKLLIQFQNNGVVDDSQLPKDRFSAERLKGVDSTLKIQPAKLEDSAVYLCASSSDRDSYEQYFGPGTRLTVT.

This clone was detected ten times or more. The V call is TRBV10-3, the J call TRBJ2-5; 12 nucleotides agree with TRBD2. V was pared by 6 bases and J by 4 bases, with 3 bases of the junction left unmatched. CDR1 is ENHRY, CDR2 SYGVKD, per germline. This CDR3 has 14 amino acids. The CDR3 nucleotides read TGTGCCATCAGCGGGACTAGCGGGTCAGAGACCCAGTACTTC. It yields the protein CAISGTSGSETQYF.

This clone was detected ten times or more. The CDR3 spells CASSPDRVSANYGYTF. The CDR3 nucleotides are TGTGCCAGCAGCCCCGACAGGGTAAGCGCTAACTATGGCTACACCTTC. The V and J genes are TRBV27 and TRBJ1-2; 7 bases agree with TRBD1. The CDR3 covers 16 residues. The J segment lost 0 bases and the V segment lost 6 bases, leaving 10 bases of the junction unmatched. CDR1 and CDR2 from the germline V gene are MNHEY and SMNVEV (reference sequence).

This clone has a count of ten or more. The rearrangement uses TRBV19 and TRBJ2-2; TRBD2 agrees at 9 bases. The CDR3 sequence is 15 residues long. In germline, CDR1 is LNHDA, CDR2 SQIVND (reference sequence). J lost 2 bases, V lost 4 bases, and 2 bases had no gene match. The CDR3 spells CASSNLAGNTGELFF. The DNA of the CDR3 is TGTGCCAGTAGTAACCTAGCGGGAAACACCGGGGAGCTGTTTTTT.

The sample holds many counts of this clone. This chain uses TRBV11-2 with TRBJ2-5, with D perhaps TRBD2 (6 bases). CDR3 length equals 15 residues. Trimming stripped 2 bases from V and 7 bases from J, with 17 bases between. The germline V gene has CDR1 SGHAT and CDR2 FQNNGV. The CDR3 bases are TGTGCCAGCAGCTTAAACCCCCAGGAGGGAAGGACCCAGTACTTC. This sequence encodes CASSLNPQEGRTQYF.

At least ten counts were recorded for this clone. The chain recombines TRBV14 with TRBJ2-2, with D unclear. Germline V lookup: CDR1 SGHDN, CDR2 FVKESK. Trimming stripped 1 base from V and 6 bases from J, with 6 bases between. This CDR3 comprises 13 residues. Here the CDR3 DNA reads TGTGCCAGCAGCCAAGTTCGGGCCGGGGAGCTGTTTTTT. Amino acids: CASSQVRAGELFF.

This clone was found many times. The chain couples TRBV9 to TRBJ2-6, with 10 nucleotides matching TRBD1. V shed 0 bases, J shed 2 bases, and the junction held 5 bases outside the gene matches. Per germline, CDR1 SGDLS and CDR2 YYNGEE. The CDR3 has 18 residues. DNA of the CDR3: TGTGCCAGCAGCGTAGATGGGACAGGGGCTCCTGGGGCCAACGTCCTGACTTTC. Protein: CASSVDGTGAPGANVLTF.

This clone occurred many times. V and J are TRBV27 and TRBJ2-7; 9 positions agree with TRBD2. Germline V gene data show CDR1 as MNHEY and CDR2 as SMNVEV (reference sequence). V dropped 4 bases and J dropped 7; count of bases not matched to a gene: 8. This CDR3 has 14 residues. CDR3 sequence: CASSSNSGRGEQYF. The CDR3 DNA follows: TGTGCCAGCAGTTCGAATAGCGGGAGAGGTGAGCAGTACTTC.

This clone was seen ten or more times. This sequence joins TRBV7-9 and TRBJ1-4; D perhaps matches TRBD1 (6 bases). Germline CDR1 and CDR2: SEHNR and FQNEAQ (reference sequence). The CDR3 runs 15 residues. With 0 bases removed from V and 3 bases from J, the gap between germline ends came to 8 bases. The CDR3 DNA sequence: TGTGCCAGCAGCTTAGCGCAGGGGTCTAATGAAAAACTGTTTTTT. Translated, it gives CASSLAQGSNEKLFF. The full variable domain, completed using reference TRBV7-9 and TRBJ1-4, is DTGVSQNPRHKITKRGQNVTFRCDPISEHNRLYWYRQTLGQGPEFLTYFQNEAQLEKSRLLSDRFSAERPKGSFSTLEIQRTEQGDSAMYLCASSLAQGSNEKLFFGSGTQLSVL.

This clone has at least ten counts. CDR3 protein: CASSLLAGASDTQYF. The CDR3 nucleotides read TGTGCCAGCAGCTTACTTGCGGGAGCGTCAGATACGCAGTATTTT. The rearrangement links TRBV11-1 to TRBJ2-3, with TRBD2 matching over 7 bases. Germline lookup yields CDR1 SGHAT and CDR2 FQDESV (reference sequence). V gave up 2 bases and J gave up 4 bases; unmatched junction bases: 6. The CDR3 extends over 15 amino acids.

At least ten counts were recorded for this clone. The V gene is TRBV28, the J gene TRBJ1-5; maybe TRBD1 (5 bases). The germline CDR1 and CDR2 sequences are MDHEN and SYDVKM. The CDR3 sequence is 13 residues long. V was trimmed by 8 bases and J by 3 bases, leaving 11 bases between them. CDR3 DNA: TGTGCCAGCGCGGACACCAACAATCAGCCCCAGCATTTT. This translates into CASADTNNQPQHF.

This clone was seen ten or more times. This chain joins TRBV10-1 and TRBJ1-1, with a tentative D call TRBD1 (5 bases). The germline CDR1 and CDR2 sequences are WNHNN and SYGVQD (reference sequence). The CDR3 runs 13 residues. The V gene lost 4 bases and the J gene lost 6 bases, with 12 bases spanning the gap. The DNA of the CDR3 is TGCGCCAGCAGTGCCAGGGAGGGCGCTGAAGCTTTCTTT. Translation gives CASSAREGAEAFF.

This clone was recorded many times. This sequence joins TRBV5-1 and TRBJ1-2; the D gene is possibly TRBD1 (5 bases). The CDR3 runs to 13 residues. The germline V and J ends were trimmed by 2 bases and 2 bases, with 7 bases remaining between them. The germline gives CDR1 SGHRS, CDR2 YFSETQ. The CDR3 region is CASSLQANYGYTF. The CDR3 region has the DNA TGCGCCAGCAGCTTACAGGCGAACTATGGCTACACCTTC.

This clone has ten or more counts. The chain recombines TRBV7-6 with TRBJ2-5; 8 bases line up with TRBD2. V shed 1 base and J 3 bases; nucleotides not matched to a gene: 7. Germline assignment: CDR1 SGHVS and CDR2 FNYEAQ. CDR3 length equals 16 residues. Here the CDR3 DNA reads TGTGCCAGCAGCTTAGTCCCAGCGGGAGCAGAAGAGACCCAGTACTTC. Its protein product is CASSLVPAGAEETQYF.

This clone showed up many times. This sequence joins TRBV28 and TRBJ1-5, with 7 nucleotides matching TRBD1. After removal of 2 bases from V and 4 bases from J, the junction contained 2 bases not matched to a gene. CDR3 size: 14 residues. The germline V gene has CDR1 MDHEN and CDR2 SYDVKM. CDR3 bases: TGTGCCAGCAGTTTACCCAGGGGGAATCAGCCCCAGCATTTT. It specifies CASSLPRGNQPQHF.

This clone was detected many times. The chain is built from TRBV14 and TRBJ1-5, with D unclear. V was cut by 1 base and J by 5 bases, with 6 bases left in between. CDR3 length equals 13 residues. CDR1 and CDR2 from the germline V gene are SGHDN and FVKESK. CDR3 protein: CASSQATHQPQHF. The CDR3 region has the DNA TGTGCCAGCAGCCAAGCGACACATCAGCCCCAGCATTTT. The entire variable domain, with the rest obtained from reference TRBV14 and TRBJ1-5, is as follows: EAGVTQFPSHSVIEKGQTVTLRCDPISGHDNLYWYRRVMGKEIKFLLHFVKESKQDESGMPNNRFLAERTGGTYSTLKVQPAELEDSGVYFCASSQATHQPQHFGDGTRLSIL.

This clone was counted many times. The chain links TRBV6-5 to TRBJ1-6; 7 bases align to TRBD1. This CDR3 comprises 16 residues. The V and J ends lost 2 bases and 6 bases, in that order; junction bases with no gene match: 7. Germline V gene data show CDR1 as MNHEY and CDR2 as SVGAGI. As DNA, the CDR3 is TGTGCCAGCAGTTACGGGGACAGTCGATTTAATTCACCCCTCCACTTT. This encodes CASSYGDSRFNSPLHF.

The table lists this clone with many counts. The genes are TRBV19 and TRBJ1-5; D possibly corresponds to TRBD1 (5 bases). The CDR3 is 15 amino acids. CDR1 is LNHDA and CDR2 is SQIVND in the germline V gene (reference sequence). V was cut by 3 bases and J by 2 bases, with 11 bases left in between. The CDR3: CASSISGPRNQPQHF. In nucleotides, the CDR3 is TGTGCCAGTAGTATCTCAGGGCCCCGCAATCAGCCCCAGCATTTT.

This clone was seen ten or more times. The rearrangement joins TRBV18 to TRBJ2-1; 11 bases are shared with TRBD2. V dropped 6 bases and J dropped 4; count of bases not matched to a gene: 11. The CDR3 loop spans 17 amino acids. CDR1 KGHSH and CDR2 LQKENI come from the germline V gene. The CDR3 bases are TGTGCCAGCTCCAACCAGCTAGCGGGAGGATCTTACAATGAGCAGTTCTTC. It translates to CASSNQLAGGSYNEQFF.

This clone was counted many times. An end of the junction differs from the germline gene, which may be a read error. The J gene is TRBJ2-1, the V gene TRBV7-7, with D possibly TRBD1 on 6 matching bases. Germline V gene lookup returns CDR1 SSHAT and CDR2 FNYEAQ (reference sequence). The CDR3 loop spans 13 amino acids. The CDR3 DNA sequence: TGTGCTAGCAGCTCGACAGGACCCGGAGAGCAGTTCTTC. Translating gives CASSSTGPGEQFF. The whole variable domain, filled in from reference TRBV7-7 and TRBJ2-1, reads GAGVSQSPRYKVTKRGQDVTLRCDPISSHATLYWYQQALGQGPEFLTYFNYEAQPDKSGLPSDRFSAERPEGSISTLTIQRTEQRDSAMYRCASSSTGPGEQFFGPGTRLTVL.

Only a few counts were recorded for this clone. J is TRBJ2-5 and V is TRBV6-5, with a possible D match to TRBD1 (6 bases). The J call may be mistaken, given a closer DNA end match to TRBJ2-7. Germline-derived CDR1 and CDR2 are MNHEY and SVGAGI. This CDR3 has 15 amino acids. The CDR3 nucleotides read TGTGCCAGCAGAAAAGGACAGTACAGCTCCTACGAGCAGTACTTC. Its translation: CASRKGQYSSYEQYF.

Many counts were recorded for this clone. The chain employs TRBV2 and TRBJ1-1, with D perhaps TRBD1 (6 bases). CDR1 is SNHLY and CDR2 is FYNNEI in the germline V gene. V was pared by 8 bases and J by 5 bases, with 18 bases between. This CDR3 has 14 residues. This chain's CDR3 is CASPEQGRVTEAFF. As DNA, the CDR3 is TGTGCCAGCCCCGAACAGGGACGCGTAACTGAAGCTTTCTTT. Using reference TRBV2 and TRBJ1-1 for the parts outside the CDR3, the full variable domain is EPEVTQTPSHQVTQMGQEVILRCVPISNHLYFYWYRQILGQKVEFLVSFYNNEISEKSEIFDDQFSVERPDGSNFTLKIRSTKLEDSAMYFCASPEQGRVTEAFFGQGTRLTVV.

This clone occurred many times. CDR3 sequence: CASSQEVTGDTEAFF. In nucleotides, the CDR3 is TGCGCCAGCAGCCAAGAGGTGACAGGGGACACTGAAGCTTTCTTT. The V call is TRBV4-1, the J call TRBJ1-1; 8 nucleotides line up with TRBD1. Trimming at V came to 0 bases and at J to 3 bases, leaving 3 bases not matched to a gene. From germline, CDR1 is MGHRA and CDR2 YSYEKL. The CDR3 has 15 amino acids.

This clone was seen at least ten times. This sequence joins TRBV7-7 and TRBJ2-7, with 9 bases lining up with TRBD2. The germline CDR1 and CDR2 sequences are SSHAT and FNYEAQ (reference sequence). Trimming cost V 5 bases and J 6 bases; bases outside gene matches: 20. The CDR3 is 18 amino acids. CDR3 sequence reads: CASSPRLAGSLLQPEQYF. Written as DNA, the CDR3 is TGTGCCAGCAGCCCCCGTCTAGCGGGAAGCCTCCTTCAGCCCGAGCAGTACTTC.

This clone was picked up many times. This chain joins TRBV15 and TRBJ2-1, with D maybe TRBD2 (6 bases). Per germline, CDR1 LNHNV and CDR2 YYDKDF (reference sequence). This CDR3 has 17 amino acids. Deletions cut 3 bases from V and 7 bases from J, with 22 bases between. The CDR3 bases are TGTGCCACCAGCAGCCATCAACCGGGACTGCCTCTAAATGAGCAGTTCTTC. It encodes CATSSHQPGLPLNEQFF.